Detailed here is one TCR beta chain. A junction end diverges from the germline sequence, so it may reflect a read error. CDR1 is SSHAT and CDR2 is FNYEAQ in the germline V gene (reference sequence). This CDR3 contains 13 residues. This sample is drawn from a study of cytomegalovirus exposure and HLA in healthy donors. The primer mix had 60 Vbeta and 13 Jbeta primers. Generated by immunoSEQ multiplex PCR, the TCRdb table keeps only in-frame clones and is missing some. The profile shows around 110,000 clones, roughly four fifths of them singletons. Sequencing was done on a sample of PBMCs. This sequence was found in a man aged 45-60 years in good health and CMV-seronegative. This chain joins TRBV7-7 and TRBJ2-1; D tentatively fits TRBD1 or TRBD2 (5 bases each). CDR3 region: CASSLAGSNEQFF. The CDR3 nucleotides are TGTGCTAGCAGCTTAGCAGGGAGCAATGAGCAGTTCTTC.